This T cell receptor beta chain derives from a study of CD8 T cells in ankylosing spondylitis. Notes on the study in general: Some of the motif variants had earlier been found in reactive arthritis patients' fluid and blood. Disease-associated clones were CD8+ and fairly uncommon in peripheral blood.

This clonotype was detected ten times or more. Its antigen remains unknown. Looked up from germline, CDR1 is SGDLS and CDR2 is YYNGEE. This CDR3 has 16 residues. The ends lost 3 bases at V and 5 bases at J; junction bases unmatched: 6. MiXCR, run by TCRdb on the 5' RACE reads, gives a single entry per CDR3 protein. The sample holds about 39,000 distinct CDR3 sequences, 3% to 4% seen once. Sequenced material: blood, either unsorted or a sorted T cell fraction (not recorded which). The genes are TRBV9 and TRBJ2-2; 11 bases align to TRBD2. This receptor was taken from a female donor with ankylosing spondylitis or in good health (not recorded which). CDR3 nucleotides: TGTGCCAGCAGCGCCTTGACTAGCGGGGTGACCGGGGAGCTGTTTTTT. This translates into CASSALTSGVTGELFF.